This T cell receptor beta chain was sequenced in a study of high-grade serous ovarian cancer treatment subgroups. Study overall: Mean per sample: around 13,000 reads, around 7,100 unique TCR beta rearrangements.

Findings and limits, study-wide: Tumors within one patient showed repertoire similarity of about 0.095 to 0.85. Without spatial data, bulk sequencing limits insight into HGSC tumor diversity. TCR clonal relatedness correlated positively with neoantigen level.

With respect to this clone: Its specificity is unknown.

Profiled with immunoSEQ multiplex PCR; TCRdb holds only in-frame clones, not every one. This sample has some 950 clones, with 68% found just once. Per the germline V gene, CDR1 is SGHNT and CDR2 is YYREEE (reference sequence). The CDR3 loop spans 13 amino acids. V lost 2 bases and J lost 2, with 7 bases in between. Tumor samples were obtained before definitive surgery or chemotherapy. Sequenced material: tumor tissue. The receptor comes from a human donor with high-grade serous ovarian cancer. The rearrangement links TRBV5-4 to TRBJ1-1; possibly TRBD1 for D (5 bases). The CDR3 region is CASSFQGNTEAFF. The CDR3 DNA sequence: TGTGCCAGCAGCTTTCAGGGAAACACTGAAGCTTTCTTT.